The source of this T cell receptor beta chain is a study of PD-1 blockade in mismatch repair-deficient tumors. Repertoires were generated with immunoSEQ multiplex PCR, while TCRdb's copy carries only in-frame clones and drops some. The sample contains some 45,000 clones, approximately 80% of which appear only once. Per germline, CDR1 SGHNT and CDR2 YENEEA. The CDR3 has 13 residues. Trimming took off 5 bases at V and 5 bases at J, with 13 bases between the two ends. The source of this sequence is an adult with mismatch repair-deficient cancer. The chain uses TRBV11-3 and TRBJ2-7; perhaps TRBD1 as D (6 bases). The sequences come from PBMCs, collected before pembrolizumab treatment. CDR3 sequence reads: CASSRGQSHEQYF. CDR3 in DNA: TGTGCCAGCAGCCGCGGACAGTCCCACGAGCAGTACTTC. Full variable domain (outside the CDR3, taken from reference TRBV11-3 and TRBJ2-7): EAGVVQSPRYKIIEKKQPVAFWCNPISGHNTLYWYLQNLGQGPELLIRYENEEAVDDSQLPKDRFSAERLKGVDSTLKIQPAELGDSAVYLCASSRGQSHEQYFGPGTRLTVT.